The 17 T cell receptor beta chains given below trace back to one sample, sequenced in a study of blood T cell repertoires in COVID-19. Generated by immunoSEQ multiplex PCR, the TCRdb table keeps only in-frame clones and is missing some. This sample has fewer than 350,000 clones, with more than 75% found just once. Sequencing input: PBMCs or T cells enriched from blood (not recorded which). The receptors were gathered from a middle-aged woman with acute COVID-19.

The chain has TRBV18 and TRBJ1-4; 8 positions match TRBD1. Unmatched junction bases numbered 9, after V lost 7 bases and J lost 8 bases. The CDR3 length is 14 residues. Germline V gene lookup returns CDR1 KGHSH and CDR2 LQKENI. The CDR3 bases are TGTGCCAGCTTACGCGGACAGGGATCCGAAAAACTGTTTTTT. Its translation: CASLRGQGSEKLFF. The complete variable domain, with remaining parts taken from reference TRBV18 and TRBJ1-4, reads NAGVMQNPRHLVRRRGQEARLRCSPMKGHSHVYWYRQLPEEGLKFMVYLQKENIIDESGMPKERFSAEFPKEGPSILRIQQVVRGDSAAYFCASLRGQGSEKLFFGSGTQLSVL.

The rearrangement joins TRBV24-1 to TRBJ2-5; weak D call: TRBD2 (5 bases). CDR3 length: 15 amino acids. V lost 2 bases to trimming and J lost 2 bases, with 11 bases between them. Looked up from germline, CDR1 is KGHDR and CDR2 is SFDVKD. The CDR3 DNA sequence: TGTGCCACCAGTGATTCCCGGACTGGGCAAGAGACCCAGTACTTC. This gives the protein CATSDSRTGQETQYF.

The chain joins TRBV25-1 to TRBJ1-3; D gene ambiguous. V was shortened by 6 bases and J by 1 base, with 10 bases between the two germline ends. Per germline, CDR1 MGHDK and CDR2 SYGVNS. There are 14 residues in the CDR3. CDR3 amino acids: CASSYTASGNTIYF. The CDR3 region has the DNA TGTGCCAGCAGCTATACAGCATCTGGAAACACCATATATTTT.

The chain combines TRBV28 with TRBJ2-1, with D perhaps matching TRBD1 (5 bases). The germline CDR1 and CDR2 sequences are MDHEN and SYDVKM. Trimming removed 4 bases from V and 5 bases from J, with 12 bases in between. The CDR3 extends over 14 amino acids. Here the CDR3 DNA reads TGTGCCAGCAGTTATAGGGGTTTGCACAATGAGCAGTTCTTC. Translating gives CASSYRGLHNEQFF.

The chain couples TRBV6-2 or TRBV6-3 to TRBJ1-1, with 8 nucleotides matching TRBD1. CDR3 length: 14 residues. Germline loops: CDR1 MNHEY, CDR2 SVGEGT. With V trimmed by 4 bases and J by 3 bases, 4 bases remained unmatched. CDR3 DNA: TGTGCCAGCAGTTCGCAGGGGGCGGACACTGAAGCTTTCTTT. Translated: CASSSQGADTEAFF.

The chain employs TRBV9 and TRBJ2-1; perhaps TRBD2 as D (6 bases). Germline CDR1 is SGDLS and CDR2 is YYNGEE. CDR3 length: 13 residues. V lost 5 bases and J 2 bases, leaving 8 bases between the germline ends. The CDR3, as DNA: TGTGCCAGCAGTCGCGGGGCCTACAATGAGCAGTTCTTC. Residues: CASSRGAYNEQFF.

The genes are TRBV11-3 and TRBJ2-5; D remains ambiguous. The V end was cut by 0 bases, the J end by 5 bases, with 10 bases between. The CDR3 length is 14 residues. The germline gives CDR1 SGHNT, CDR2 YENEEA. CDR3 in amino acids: CASSLELVRETQYF. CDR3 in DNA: TGTGCCAGCAGCTTAGAATTGGTCAGGGAGACCCAGTACTTC.

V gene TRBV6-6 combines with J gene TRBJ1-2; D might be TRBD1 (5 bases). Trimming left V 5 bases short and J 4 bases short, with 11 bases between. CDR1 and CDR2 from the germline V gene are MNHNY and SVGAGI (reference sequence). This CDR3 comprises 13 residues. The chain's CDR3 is CASSAGSSYGYTF. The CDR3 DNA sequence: TGTGCCAGCAGTGCAGGGTCTAGCTATGGCTACACCTTC.

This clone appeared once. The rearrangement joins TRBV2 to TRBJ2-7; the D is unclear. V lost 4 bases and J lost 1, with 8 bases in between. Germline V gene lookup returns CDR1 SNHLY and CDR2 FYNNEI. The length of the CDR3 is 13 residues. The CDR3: CASSVAASYEQYF. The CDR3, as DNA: TGTGCCAGCAGTGTGGCAGCGTCCTACGAGCAGTACTTC.

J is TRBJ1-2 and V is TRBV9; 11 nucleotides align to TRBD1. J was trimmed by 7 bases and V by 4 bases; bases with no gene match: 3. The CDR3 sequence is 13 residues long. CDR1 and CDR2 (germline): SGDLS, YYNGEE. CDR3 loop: CASSKDRGPGYTF. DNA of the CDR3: TGTGCCAGCAGCAAGGACAGGGGGCCTGGCTACACCTTC.

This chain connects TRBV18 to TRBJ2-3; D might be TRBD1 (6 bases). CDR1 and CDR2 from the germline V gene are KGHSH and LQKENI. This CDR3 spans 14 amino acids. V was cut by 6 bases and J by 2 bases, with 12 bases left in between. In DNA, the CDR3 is TGTGCCAGCTCCTCGGACAGCCTCACAGATACGCAGTATTTT. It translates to CASSSDSLTDTQYF.

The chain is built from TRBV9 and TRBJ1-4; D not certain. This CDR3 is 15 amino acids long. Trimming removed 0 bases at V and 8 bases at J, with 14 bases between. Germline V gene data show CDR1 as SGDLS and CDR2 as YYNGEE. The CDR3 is CASSVGPGLMEKLFF. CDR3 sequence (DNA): TGTGCCAGCAGCGTAGGTCCGGGTCTCATGGAAAAACTGTTTTTT.

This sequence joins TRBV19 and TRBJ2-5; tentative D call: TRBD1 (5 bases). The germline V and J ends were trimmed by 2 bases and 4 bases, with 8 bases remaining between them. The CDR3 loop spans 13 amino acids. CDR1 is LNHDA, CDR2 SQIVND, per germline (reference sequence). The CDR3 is CASSISRAETQYF. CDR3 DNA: TGTGCCAGTAGTATAAGCAGGGCAGAGACCCAGTACTTC.

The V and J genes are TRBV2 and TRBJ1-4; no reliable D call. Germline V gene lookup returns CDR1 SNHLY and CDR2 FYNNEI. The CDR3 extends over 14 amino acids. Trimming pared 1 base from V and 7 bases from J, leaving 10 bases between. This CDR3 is CASSEGGLGEKLFF. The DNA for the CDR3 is TGTGCCAGCAGTGAAGGTGGGCTTGGTGAAAAACTGTTTTTT.

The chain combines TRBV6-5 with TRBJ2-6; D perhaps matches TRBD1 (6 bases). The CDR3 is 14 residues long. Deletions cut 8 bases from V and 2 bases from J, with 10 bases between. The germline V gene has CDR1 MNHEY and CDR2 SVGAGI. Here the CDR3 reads CASENRAGANVLTF. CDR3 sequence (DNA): TGTGCCAGCGAGAACAGGGCTGGGGCCAACGTCCTGACTTTC.

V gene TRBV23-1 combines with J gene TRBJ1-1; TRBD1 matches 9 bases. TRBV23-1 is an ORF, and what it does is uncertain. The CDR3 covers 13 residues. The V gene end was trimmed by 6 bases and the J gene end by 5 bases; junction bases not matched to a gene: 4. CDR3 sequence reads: CASSRQGGTEAFF. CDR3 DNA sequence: TGCGCCAGCAGCAGACAGGGGGGGACTGAAGCTTTCTTT.

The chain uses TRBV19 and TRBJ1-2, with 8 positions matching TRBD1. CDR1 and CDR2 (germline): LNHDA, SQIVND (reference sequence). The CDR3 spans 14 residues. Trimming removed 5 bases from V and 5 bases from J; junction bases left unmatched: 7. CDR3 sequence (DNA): TGTGCCAGTAGTGAGACTCGACAGGGGTATGGCTACACCTTC. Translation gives CASSETRQGYGYTF.